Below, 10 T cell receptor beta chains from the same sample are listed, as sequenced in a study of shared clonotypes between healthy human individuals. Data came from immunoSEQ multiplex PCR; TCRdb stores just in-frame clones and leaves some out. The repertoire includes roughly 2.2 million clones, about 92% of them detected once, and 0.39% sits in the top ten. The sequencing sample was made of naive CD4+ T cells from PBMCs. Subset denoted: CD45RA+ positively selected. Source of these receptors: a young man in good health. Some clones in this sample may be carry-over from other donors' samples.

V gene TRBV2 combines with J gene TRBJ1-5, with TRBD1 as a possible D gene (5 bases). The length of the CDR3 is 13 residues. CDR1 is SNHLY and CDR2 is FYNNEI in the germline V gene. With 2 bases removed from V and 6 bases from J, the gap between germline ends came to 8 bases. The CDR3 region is CASSELGVQPQHF. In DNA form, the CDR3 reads TGTGCCAGCAGTGAACTAGGGGTTCAGCCCCAGCATTTT.

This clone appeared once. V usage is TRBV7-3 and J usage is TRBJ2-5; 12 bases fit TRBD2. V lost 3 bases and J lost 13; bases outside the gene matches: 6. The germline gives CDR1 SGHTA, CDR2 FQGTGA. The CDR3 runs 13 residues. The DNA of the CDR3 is TGTGCCAGCAGCTTTGGACTAGCGGGATTCCTGTACTTC. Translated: CASSFGLAGFLYF.

The CDR3 DNA sequence: TGTGCCAGCTCACCGACAGCTAGCGGTGCTCCCTACGAGCAGTACTTC. Amino acids: CASSPTASGAPYEQYF. The rearrangement uses TRBV18 and TRBJ2-7; TRBD2 matches at 7 bases. CDR3 length equals 16 residues. Germline CDR1 reads KGHSH; CDR2 reads LQKENI. V was pared by 3 bases and J by 2 bases, with 10 bases of the junction left unmatched.

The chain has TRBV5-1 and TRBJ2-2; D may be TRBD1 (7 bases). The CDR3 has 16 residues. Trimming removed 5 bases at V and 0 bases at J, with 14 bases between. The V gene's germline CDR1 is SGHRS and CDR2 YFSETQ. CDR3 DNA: TGCGCCAGCAGTCCGGACAGGAGGGCGAACACCGGGGAGCTGTTTTTT. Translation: CASSPDRRANTGELFF.

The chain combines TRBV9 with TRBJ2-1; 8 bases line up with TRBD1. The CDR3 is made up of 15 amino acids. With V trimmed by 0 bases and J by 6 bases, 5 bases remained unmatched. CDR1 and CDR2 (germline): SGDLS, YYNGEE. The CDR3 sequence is CASSVVDRGGNEQFF. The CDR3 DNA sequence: TGTGCCAGCAGCGTAGTTGACAGGGGTGGCAATGAGCAGTTCTTC.

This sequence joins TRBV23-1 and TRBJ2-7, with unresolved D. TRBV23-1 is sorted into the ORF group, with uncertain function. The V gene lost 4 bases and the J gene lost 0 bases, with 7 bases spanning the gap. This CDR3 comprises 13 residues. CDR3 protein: CASSPKHSYEQYF. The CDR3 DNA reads TGCGCCAGCAGTCCGAAACACTCCTACGAGCAGTACTTC.

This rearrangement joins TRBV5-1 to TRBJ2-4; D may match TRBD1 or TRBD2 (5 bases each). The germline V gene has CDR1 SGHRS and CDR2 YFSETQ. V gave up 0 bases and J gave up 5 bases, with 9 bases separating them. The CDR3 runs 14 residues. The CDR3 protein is CASSLGGPQNIQYF. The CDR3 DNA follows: TGCGCCAGCAGCTTGGGGGGACCCCAAAACATTCAGTACTTC.

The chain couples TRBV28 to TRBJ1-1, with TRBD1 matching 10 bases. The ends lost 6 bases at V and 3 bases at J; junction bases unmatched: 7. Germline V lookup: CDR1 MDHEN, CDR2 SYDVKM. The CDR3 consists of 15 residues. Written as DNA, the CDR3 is TGTGCCAGCAGCACCACTGGGACAGGGGACACTGAAGCTTTCTTT. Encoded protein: CASSTTGTGDTEAFF.

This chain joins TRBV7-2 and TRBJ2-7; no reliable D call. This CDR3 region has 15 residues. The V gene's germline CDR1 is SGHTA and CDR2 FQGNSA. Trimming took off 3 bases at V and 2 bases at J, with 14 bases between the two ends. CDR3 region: CASSFGLGSTYEQYF. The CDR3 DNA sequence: TGTGCCAGCAGCTTTGGTCTGGGTTCGACCTACGAGCAGTACTTC.

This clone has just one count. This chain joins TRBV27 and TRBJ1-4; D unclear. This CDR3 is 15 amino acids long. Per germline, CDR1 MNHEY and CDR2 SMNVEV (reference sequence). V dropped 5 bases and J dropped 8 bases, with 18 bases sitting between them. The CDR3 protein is CASSLQAGLREKLFF. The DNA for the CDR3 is TGTGCCAGCAGTCTACAAGCAGGCCTTAGGGAAAAACTGTTTTTT.